The 26 T cell receptor beta chains given below trace back to one sample, sequenced in a study of response to subunit inactivated influenza vaccine. Using its own MiXCR run on the RT-PCR reads, TCRdb lists one record per CDR3 protein. The sample yields about 780,000 distinct CDR3 sequences, about a fifth seen once. This material consisted of PBMCs from blood, taken roughly 5 days after vaccination. Every receptor here comes from a man aged 50 or older who received an inactivated influenza vaccine.

This chain links TRBV3-1 with TRBJ1-6; a possible D gene is TRBD1 (6 bases). The length of the CDR3 is 13 residues. V lost 2 bases and J 14 bases, leaving 13 bases between the germline ends. Germline V gene sequence: CDR1 LGHDT, CDR2 YNNKEL (reference sequence). The CDR3 coding sequence is TGTGCCAGCAGCCAAAACCTACAGGGTACCCTCCACTTT. Translated, it gives CASSQNLQGTLHF.

This clonotype was seen a handful of times. The chain couples TRBV20-1 to TRBJ1-1, with 9 bases identical to TRBD1. The CDR3 contains 14 residues. CDR1 and CDR2 (germline): DFQATT, SNEGSKA (reference sequence). V dropped 5 bases and J dropped 0; count of bases not matched to a gene: 4. For the CDR3, the DNA is TGCAGTGCTTGGGACAGGGTGATGAACACTGAAGCTTTCTTT. Residues: CSAWDRVMNTEAFF.

The chain carries TRBV29-1 and TRBJ2-7, with D tentatively TRBD1 (6 bases). The CDR3 is made up of 13 amino acids. Trimming removed 2 bases at V and 6 bases at J, with 14 bases between. The germline V gene has CDR1 SQVTM and CDR2 ANQGSEA. DNA for the CDR3: TGCAGCGTTGAACGACAGGAGAGGCGCGAGCAGTACTTC. This encodes CSVERQERREQYF.

This clonotype was picked up a small number of times. The chain employs TRBV7-2 and TRBJ2-2; D is tentatively TRBD1 or TRBD2 (5 bases each). The CDR3 is 16 residues long. The germline V gene encodes CDR1 SGHTA and CDR2 FQGNSA. The V end lost 5 bases, the J end lost 3 bases, and 16 bases lay between the germline ends. CDR3 sequence reads: CASSRLGTEYTGELFF. CDR3 in DNA: TGTGCCAGCAGCCGTCTTGGGACCGAGTACACCGGGGAGCTGTTTTTT.

The chain has TRBV6-5 and TRBJ2-5; D might be TRBD1 (6 bases). Trimming took off 1 base at V and 4 bases at J, with 10 bases between the two ends. Germline V gene data show CDR1 as MNHEY and CDR2 as SVGAGI. The CDR3 totals 14 residues. CDR3 amino acids: CASSYYRVVETQYF. The DNA for the CDR3 is TGTGCCAGCAGTTACTACAGGGTAGTAGAGACCCAGTACTTC.

In its sample, this clonotype was seen a few times. The V call is TRBV20-1, the J call TRBJ1-2; 8 positions match TRBD1. Germline CDR1 is DFQATT and CDR2 is SNEGSKA (reference sequence). This CDR3 has 13 residues. With V trimmed by 3 bases and J by 8 bases, 8 bases remained unmatched. DNA of the CDR3: TGCAGTGCTAGCCAAGGACAGGGTCAGGGCTACACCTTC. Translating it yields CSASQGQGQGYTF.

This clonotype has only a few counts. The J gene is TRBJ2-7, the V gene TRBV20-1; D is unresolved. Germline V gives CDR1 DFQATT, CDR2 SNEGSKA (reference sequence). V dropped 0 bases and J dropped 3 bases, with 12 bases sitting between them. This CDR3 has 14 residues. DNA of the CDR3: TGCAGTGCTAGAGATCGAAGCGCATACTACGAGCAGTACTTC. It is translated as CSARDRSAYYEQYF.

This clonotype was observed a few times. The chain carries TRBV4-3 and TRBJ2-1, with D hard to call. Per the germline V gene, CDR1 is LGHNA and CDR2 is YSLEER. Trimming shortened V by 5 bases and J by 0 bases, and 11 bases separated the two germline ends. This CDR3 comprises 15 residues. CDR3 coding DNA: TGCGCCAGCAGCATAACTGGTAGCTCCTACAATGAGCAGTTCTTC. Translating gives CASSITGSSYNEQFF.

Only a few counts were recorded for this clonotype. The J gene is TRBJ2-1, the V gene TRBV27; D is perhaps TRBD2 (6 bases). This CDR3 region has 14 residues. The V end was cut by 6 bases, the J end by 3 bases, with 12 bases between. Germline CDR1 and CDR2: MNHEY and SMNVEV (reference sequence). The CDR3 loop reads CASSTRGNYNEQFF. The CDR3 nucleotides are TGTGCCAGCAGCACACGGGGGAACTACAATGAGCAGTTCTTC.

The chain links TRBV15 to TRBJ2-3, with 7 bases that match TRBD1. This CDR3 spans 18 amino acids. CDR1 is LNHNV and CDR2 is YYDKDF in the germline V gene (reference sequence). V lost 0 bases, J lost 3 bases, and 12 bases stayed unmatched. The CDR3 loop is CATSREHLQGSQTDTQYF. The CDR3 DNA is TGTGCCACCAGCAGAGAACATTTACAGGGGAGTCAGACAGATACGCAGTATTTT. The full variable domain, completed using reference TRBV15 and TRBJ2-3, is DAMVIQNPRYQVTQFGKPVTLSCSQTLNHNVMYWYQQKSSQAPKLLFHYYDKDFNNEADTPDNFQSRRPNTSFCFLDIRSPGLGDTAMYLCATSREHLQGSQTDTQYFGPGTRLTVL.

This sequence joins TRBV7-6 and TRBJ2-3; tentatively, D is TRBD1 (6 bases). The V end lost 6 bases, the J end lost 2 bases, and 18 bases lay between the germline ends. The CDR3 has 16 residues. The germline CDR1 and CDR2 sequences are SGHVS and FNYEAQ. CDR3 DNA: TGTGCCAGCAGTCGGTTCGGGACACGGACCACAGATACGCAGTATTTT. Residues: CASSRFGTRTTDTQYF. The variable domain in full, completed from reference TRBV7-6 and TRBJ2-3, reads GAGVSQSPRYKVTKRGQDVALRCDPISGHVSLYWYRQALGQGPEFLTYFNYEAQQDKSGLPNDRFSAERPEGSISTLTIQRTEQRDSAMYRCASSRFGTRTTDTQYFGPGTRLTVL.

In its sample, this clonotype was seen a few times. The chain combines TRBV10-3 with TRBJ2-3; no firm D call. Germline V gene sequence: CDR1 ENHRY, CDR2 SYGVKD. CDR3 length: 12 amino acids. The V gene lost 10 bases and the J gene lost 1 base, with 9 bases spanning the gap. This CDR3 reads CATTPGTDTQYF. The CDR3 nucleotides are TGTGCCACCACCCCTGGCACAGATACGCAGTATTTT.

This clonotype was observed many times. For the CDR3, the DNA is TGCAGTGGGACTAGCGGGGGTACCTACAATGAGCAGTTCTTC. Protein: CSGTSGGTYNEQFF. The V call is TRBV20-1, the J call TRBJ2-1; 13 nucleotides match TRBD2. Unmatched junction bases numbered 2, after V lost 7 bases and J lost 2 bases. Germline V gives CDR1 DFQATT, CDR2 SNEGSKA (reference sequence). The CDR3 loop spans 14 amino acids.

V gene TRBV7-8 combines with J gene TRBJ2-7; 16 bases fit TRBD2. The CDR3 is made up of 15 amino acids. Per the germline V gene, CDR1 is SGHVS and CDR2 is FQNEAQ. The trim removed 4 bases at V and 8 bases at J, leaving 5 bases unmatched. CDR3 protein: CASSSGLAGGPQQYF. The CDR3 DNA reads as TGTGCCAGCAGCTCGGGACTAGCGGGAGGGCCCCAGCAGTACTTC.

This clonotype was observed at least ten times. This rearrangement joins TRBV12-3 or TRBV12-4 to TRBJ2-7; unclear D gene. There are 14 residues in the CDR3. The V end lost 1 base, the J end lost 3 bases, and 10 bases lay between the germline ends. The CDR3 here is CASSLGTLNYEQYF. The CDR3 coding sequence is TGTGCCAGCAGTTTAGGGACCTTAAACTACGAGCAGTACTTC.

This clonotype was recorded a few times. V gene TRBV4-3 combines with J gene TRBJ2-1; tentatively, D is TRBD1 or TRBD2 (6 bases each). V dropped 3 bases and J dropped 8 bases, with 8 bases sitting between them. The CDR3 extends over 12 amino acids. CDR1 is LGHNA and CDR2 is YSLEER in the germline V gene. In DNA form, the CDR3 reads TGCGCCAGCAGCCACCGGGGGCATGAGCAGTTCTTC. Residues: CASSHRGHEQFF.

The chain uses TRBV7-6 and TRBJ2-1; tentatively, D is TRBD1 (5 bases). Trimming cost V 5 bases and J 6 bases, with 20 bases left between them. The germline CDR1 and CDR2 sequences are SGHVS and FNYEAQ. The CDR3 contains 16 residues. The CDR3 loop reads CASSPMAGIPLNEQFF. The CDR3 region has the DNA TGTGCCAGCAGCCCCATGGCAGGGATCCCGCTCAATGAGCAGTTCTTC.

CDR3 region: CASSERAGQPYNEQFF. The CDR3 DNA reads TGTGCCAGCAGCGAGAGAGCGGGACAGCCCTACAATGAGCAGTTCTTC. The chain uses TRBV11-1 and TRBJ2-1; either TRBD1 or TRBD2 may supply D (7 bases each). Germline CDR1 is SGHAT and CDR2 is FQDESV (reference sequence). This CDR3 spans 16 amino acids. Trimming removed 5 bases from V and 2 bases from J, with 16 bases in between.

This clonotype was observed a few times. The rearrangement joins TRBV6-5 to TRBJ1-6, with unresolved D. The CDR3 consists of 15 residues. Trimming took off 2 bases at V and 0 bases at J, with 5 bases between the two ends. Germline V gene sequence: CDR1 MNHEY, CDR2 SVGAGI. For the CDR3, the DNA is TGTGCCAGCAGTTACCGACACTCCTATAATTCACCCCTCCACTTT. Translated, it gives CASSYRHSYNSPLHF.

This clonotype was seen only a few times. CDR3 sequence: CASSQEDRGSNQPQHF. CDR3 DNA sequence: TGTGCCAGCAGCCAAGAGGACAGGGGAAGCAATCAGCCCCAGCATTTT. The V and J genes are TRBV7-8 and TRBJ1-5; TRBD1 aligns across 9 bases. V lost 5 bases and J lost 1; bases outside the gene matches: 6. This CDR3 region has 16 residues. Germline CDR1 is SGHVS and CDR2 is FQNEAQ.

This chain connects TRBV4-3 to TRBJ2-5; maybe TRBD1 (5 bases). The CDR3 has 14 residues. The germline V gene has CDR1 LGHNA and CDR2 YSLEER. V gave up 0 bases and J gave up 4 bases, with 9 bases separating them. CDR3 in amino acids: CASSQDFGAETQYF. The CDR3 DNA reads TGCGCCAGCAGCCAAGATTTTGGGGCAGAGACCCAGTACTTC.

This clonotype was counted ten times or more. This sequence joins TRBV3-1 and TRBJ1-5, with D possibly being TRBD1 (5 bases). Germline loops: CDR1 LGHDT, CDR2 YNNKEL (reference sequence). The V and J ends lost 1 base and 9 bases respectively, with 7 bases between them. The CDR3 has 12 amino acids. The CDR3 reads CASSQAGAPQHF. The DNA for the CDR3 is TGTGCCAGCAGCCAAGCCGGGGCGCCCCAGCATTTT.

This clonotype has just a few counts. The V and J genes are TRBV12-3 or TRBV12-4 and TRBJ1-3; D may be TRBD1 (6 bases). V was shortened by 4 bases and J by 4 bases, with 20 bases between the two germline ends. This CDR3 spans 17 amino acids. The CDR3 DNA follows: TGTGCCAGCAGTTCTTACGCGCCGGGGGCGGCGGGAAACACCATATATTTT. It encodes CASSSYAPGAAGNTIYF.

This clonotype has more than one count but fewer than ten. CDR3 in DNA: TGCGCCAGCAGCTTGGACGGGGGGGCCGGGGGAGATACGCAGTATTTT. Translated: CASSLDGGAGGDTQYF. The chain links TRBV5-1 to TRBJ2-3, with TRBD2 matching 8 bases. CDR3 length equals 16 residues. The germline V gene encodes CDR1 SGHRS and CDR2 YFSETQ. The ends lost 0 bases at V and 5 bases at J; junction bases unmatched: 8.

The rearrangement uses TRBV11-2 and TRBJ2-1, with a tentative D call TRBD2 (7 bases). The germline CDR1 and CDR2 sequences are SGHAT and FQNNGV. The CDR3 length is 17 residues. V was clipped by 2 bases and J by 0 bases, with 14 bases between them. CDR3 protein: CASSLKEGGGSYNEQFF. CDR3 bases: TGTGCCAGCAGCTTAAAGGAGGGAGGGGGCTCCTACAATGAGCAGTTCTTC.

The chain recombines TRBV25-1 with TRBJ2-1, with 10 bases aligning to TRBD2. The J segment lost 8 bases and the V segment lost 2 bases, leaving 9 bases of the junction unmatched. Per germline, CDR1 MGHDK and CDR2 SYGVNS. CDR3 size: 16 residues. CDR3 in DNA: TGTGCCAGCAGTGAACTTGCTAGCGGGAGCCCCCATGAGCAGTTCTTC. It encodes CASSELASGSPHEQFF.